This entry is about one TCR beta chain. These data originate in a study of cytomegalovirus exposure and HLA in healthy donors. The CDR3 spans 14 residues. In germline, CDR1 is MRHNA, CDR2 SNTAGT. The V gene end was trimmed by 6 bases and the J gene end by 1 base; junction bases not matched to a gene: 5. Use of 60 Vbeta and 13 Jbeta primers characterized the PCR. The method was immunoSEQ multiplex PCR; TCRdb's version includes in-frame clones alone and lacks a portion of them. The data hold some 180,000 clones, with over 80% observed a single time. The sample consisted of PBMCs. The rearrangement links TRBV6-4 to TRBJ2-7, with TRBD2 matching 8 bases. The clonotype comes from a girl between 5 and 17 years old in good health and CMV-seropositive. The CDR3 bases are TGTGCCAGCAGCCCGACTAGCGCGTCCTACGAGCAGTACTTC. It is translated as CASSPTSASYEQYF.